This TCR beta chain was documented in a study of Siglec-9 on CD8 T cells in melanoma. Points from the study as a whole: An effector memory CD8+ T-cell subset seemingly accumulating in melanoma was reportedly marked and regulated by Siglec-9.

The V end lost 6 bases, the J end lost 5 bases, and 11 bases lay between the germline ends. CDR1 and CDR2 (germline): MNHEY, SMNVEV (reference sequence). The CDR3 loop spans 13 amino acids. Profiling relied on immunoSEQ multiplex PCR, and the TCRdb table lists in-frame clones only, not all of them. The table includes 30,000 to 45,000 clones, approximately 83% detected once. This clone has only one observation. The antigen is not known. Sequenced material: Siglec-9- CD8+ T cells sorted from blood. The source is a human donor in good health. The chain couples TRBV27 to TRBJ2-1; D is possibly TRBD1 (6 bases). The CDR3 nucleotides are TGTGCCAGCAGATATGGACAGCACAATGAGCAGTTCTTC. It specifies CASRYGQHNEQFF.